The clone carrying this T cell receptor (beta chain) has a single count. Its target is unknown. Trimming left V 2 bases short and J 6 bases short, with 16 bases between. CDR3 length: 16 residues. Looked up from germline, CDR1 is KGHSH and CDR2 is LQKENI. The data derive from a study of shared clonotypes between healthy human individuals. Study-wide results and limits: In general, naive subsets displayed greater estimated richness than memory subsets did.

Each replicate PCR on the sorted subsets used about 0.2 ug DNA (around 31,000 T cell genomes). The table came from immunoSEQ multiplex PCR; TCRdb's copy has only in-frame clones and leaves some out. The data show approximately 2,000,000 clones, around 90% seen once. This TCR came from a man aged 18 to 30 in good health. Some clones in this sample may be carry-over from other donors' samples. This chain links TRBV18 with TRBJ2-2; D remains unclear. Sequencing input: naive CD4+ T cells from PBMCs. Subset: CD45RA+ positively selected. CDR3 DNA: TGTGCCAGCTCACCAATTAATGGCAGGTCGCCCGGGGAGCTGTTTTTT. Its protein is CASSPINGRSPGELFF.